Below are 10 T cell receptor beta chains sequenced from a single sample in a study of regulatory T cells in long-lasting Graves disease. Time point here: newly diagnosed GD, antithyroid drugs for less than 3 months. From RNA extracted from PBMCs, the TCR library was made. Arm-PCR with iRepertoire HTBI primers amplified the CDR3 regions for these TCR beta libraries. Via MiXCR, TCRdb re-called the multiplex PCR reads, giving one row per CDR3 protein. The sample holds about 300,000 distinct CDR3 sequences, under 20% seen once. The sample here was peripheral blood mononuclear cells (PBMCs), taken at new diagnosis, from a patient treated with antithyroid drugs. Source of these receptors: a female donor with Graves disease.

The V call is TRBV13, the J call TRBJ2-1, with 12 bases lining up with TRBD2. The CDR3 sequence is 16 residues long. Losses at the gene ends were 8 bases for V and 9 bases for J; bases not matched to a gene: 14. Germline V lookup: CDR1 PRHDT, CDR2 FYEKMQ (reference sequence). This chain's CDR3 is CASGSRLAGVQGEQFF. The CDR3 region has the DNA TGTGCCAGCGGCTCCCGACTAGCGGGAGTACAAGGTGAGCAGTTCTTC. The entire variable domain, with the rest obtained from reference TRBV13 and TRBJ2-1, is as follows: AAGVIQSPRHLIKEKRETATLKCYPIPRHDTVYWYQQGPGQDPQFLISFYEKMQSDKGSIPDRFSAQQFSDYHSELNMSSLELGDSALYFCASGSRLAGVQGEQFFGPGTRLTVL.

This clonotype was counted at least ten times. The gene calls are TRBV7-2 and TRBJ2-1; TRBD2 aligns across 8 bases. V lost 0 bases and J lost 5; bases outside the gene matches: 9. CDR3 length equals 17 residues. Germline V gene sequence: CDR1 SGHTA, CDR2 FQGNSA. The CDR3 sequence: CASSLAGPAGANNEQFF. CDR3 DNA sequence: TGTGCCAGCAGCTTAGCGGGGCCAGCGGGGGCCAACAATGAGCAGTTCTTC.

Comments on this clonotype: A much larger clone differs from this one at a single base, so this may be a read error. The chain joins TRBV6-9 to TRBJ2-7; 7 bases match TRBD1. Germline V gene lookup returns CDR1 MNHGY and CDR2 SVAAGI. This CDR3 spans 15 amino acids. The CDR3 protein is CVSSYSGGVGYEQYF. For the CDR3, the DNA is TGTGTCAGCAGTTACTCAGGGGGAGTGGGATACGAGCAGTACTTC.

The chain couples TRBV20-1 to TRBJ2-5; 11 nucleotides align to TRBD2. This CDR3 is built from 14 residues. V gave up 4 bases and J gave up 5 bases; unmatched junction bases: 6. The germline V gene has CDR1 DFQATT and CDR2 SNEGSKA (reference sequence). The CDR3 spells CSATTSGILETQYF. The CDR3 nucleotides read TGCAGTGCTACGACTAGCGGGATCCTCGAGACCCAGTACTTC.

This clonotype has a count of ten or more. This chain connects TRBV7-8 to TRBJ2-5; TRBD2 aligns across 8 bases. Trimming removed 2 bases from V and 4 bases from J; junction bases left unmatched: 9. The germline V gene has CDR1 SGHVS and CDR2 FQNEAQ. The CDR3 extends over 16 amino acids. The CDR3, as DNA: TGTGCCAGCAGCTTAAGGCCGGGACTAGACCGAGAGACCCAGTACTTC. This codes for CASSLRPGLDRETQYF.

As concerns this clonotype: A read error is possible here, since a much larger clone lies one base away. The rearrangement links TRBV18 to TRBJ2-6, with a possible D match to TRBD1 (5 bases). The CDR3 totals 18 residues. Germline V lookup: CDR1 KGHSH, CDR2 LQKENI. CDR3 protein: CTSSPKGQGRSGANVLTF. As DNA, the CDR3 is TGTACCAGCTCACCTAAAGGGCAGGGCCGCTCTGGGGCCAACGTCCTGACTTTC.

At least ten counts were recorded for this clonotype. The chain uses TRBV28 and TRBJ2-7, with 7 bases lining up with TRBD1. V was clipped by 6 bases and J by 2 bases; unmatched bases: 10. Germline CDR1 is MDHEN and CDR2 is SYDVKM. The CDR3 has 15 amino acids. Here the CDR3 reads CASRTNKDRPYEQYF. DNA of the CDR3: TGTGCCAGCAGAACTAACAAGGACAGGCCCTACGAGCAGTACTTC. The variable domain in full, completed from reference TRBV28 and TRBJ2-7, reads DVKVTQSSRYLVKRTGEKVFLECVQDMDHENMFWYRQDPGLGLRLIYFSYDVKMKEKGDIPEGYSVSREKKERFSLILESASTNQTSMYLCASRTNKDRPYEQYFGPGTRLTVT.

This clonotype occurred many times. The CDR3 spells CASSPDRGKSYEQYF. CDR3 DNA sequence: TGTGCCAGCTCACCGGATAGAGGGAAATCCTACGAGCAGTACTTC. The rearrangement uses TRBV18 and TRBJ2-7; tentatively, D is TRBD2 (5 bases). In germline, CDR1 is KGHSH, CDR2 LQKENI. The CDR3 loop spans 15 amino acids. V lost 3 bases to trimming and J lost 1 base, with 13 bases between them. The whole variable domain, filled in from reference TRBV18 and TRBJ2-7, reads NAGVMQNPRHLVRRRGQEARLRCSPMKGHSHVYWYRQLPEEGLKFMVYLQKENIIDESGMPKERFSAEFPKEGPSILRIQQVVRGDSAAYFCASSPDRGKSYEQYFGPGTRLTVT.

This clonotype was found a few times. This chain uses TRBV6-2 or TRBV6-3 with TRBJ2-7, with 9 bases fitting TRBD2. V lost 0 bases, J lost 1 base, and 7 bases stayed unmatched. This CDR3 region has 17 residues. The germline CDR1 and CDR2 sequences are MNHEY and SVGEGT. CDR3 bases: TGTGCCAGCAGTTACTCTAACCGACTAGCGGCTTCCTACGAGCAGTACTTC. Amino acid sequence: CASSYSNRLAASYEQYF.

The CDR3 DNA sequence: TGTGCCAGCAGCCTCCAGGGACAGGGAGGGGAAAAACTGTTTTTT. This encodes CASSLQGQGGEKLFF. This rearrangement joins TRBV9 to TRBJ1-4; 9 positions match TRBD1. The CDR3 is made up of 15 amino acids. Looked up from germline, CDR1 is SGDLS and CDR2 is YYNGEE. J was trimmed by 8 bases and V by 4 bases; bases with no gene match: 9.